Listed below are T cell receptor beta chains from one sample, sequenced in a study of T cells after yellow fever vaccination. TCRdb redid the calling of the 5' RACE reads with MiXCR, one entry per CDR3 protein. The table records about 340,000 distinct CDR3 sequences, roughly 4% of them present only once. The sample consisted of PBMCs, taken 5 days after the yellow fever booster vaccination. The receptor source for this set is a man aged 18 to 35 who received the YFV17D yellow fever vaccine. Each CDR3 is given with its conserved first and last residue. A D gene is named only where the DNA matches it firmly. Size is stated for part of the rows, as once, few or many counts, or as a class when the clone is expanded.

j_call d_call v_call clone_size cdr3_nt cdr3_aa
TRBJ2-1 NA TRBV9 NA TGTGCCAGCTGCGTAGGAGGGCTGCACAATGAGCAGTTCTTC CASCVGGLHNEQFF
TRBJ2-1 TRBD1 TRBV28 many TGTGCCAGCAGTCCAAGGGGGCCCTACAATGAGCAGTTCTTC CASSPRGPYNEQFF
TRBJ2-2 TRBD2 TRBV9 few TGTGCCAGCAGCCTTTCGGGACTAGCGGGCAACGGGGAGCTGTTTTTT CASSLSGLAGNGELFF
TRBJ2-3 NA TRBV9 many TGTGCCAGCAGCGGCCCGACCACCACAGATACGCAGTATTTT CASSGPTTTDTQYF
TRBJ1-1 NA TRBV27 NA TGTGCCAGCAGTTTTGGGTCACCGGGTTTAGCTTTCTTT CASSFGSPGLAFF
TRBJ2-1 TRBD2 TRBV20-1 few TGCAGTGCTAGCGGACTAGCGTCGCATGAGCAGTTCTTC CSASGLASHEQFF
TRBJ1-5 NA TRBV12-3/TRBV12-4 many TGTGCCAGCAGTTTGGGCTACGTTAGCAATCAGCCCCAGCATTTT CASSLGYVSNQPQHF
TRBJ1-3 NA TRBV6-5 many TGTGCCAGCAGTTACTCAGTACAGGGTACTGGAAACACCATATATTTT CASSYSVQGTGNTIYF
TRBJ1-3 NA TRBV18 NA TGTGCCAGCTCACCGTCGACAGCAAACTCTGGAAACACCATATATTTT CASSPSTANSGNTIYF
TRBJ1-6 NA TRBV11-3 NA TGTGCCAGCAGGTTATACGGCTATAATTCACCCCTCCACTTT CASRLYGYNSPLHF
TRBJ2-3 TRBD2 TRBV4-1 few TGCGCCAGCGCTCCGGCTTGGGGGGGAGATACGCAGTATTTT CASAPAWGGDTQYF
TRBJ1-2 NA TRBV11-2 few TGTGCCAGCAGCTTACGGGGGGCTGGCTATGGCTACACCTTC CASSLRGAGYGYTF
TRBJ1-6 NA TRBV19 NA TGTGCCAGTAGTCAAAGCTCCTATAATTCACCCCTCCACTTT CASSQSSYNSPLHF
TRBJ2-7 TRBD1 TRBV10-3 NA TGTGCCATCAATCTAGGGGGCAATTCCTACGAGCAGTACTTC CAINLGGNSYEQYF
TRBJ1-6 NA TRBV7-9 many TGTGCCAGCAGCGAGGACGGAGGTTTTTCACCCCTCCACTTT CASSEDGGFSPLHF
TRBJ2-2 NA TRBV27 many TGTGCCAGCAGTTTCTCGGGGCTTCGTGGGGAGCTGTTTTTT CASSFSGLRGELFF
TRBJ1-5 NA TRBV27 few TGTGCCAGTGGGCATGGGGCGGGAGGCAATCAGCCCCAGCATTTT CASGHGAGGNQPQHF
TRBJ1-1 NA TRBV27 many TGTGCCAGCAGTTTATTGGGCGGGATGGGGGCACAAGCTTTCTTT CASSLLGGMGAQAFF
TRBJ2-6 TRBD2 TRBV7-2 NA TGTGCCAGCAGACGTTACCGGGACTACTCTGGGGCCAACGTCCTGACTTTC CASRRYRDYSGANVLTF
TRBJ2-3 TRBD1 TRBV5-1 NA TGCGCCAGCAGCATCCGGGACAGGGGACGAGATACGCAGTATTTT CASSIRDRGRDTQYF
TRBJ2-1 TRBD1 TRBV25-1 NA TGTGCCAGCAGTGAAAACGGGCGGACAGGGGATCACAATGAGCAGTTCTTC CASSENGRTGDHNEQFF
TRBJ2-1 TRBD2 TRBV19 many TGTGCCAGCCGAAAGCGGGGGGGCCTCTACAATGAGCAGTTCTTC CASRKRGGLYNEQFF
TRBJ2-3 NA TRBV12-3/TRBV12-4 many TGTGCCAGCAGTTTCCAGATAGGACTTCAGTATTTT CASSFQIGLQYF
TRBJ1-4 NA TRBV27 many TGTGCCAGCAGTTTACAATCAGGGACTACGACTAATGAAAAACTGTTTTTT CASSLQSGTTTNEKLFF
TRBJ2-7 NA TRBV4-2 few TGTGCCAGCAGCCAAGAAGAAGGGGGTCCCTACGAGCAGTACTTC CASSQEEGGPYEQYF
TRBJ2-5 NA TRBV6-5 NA TGTGCCAGCAGTTATGGGGGCGAGGGGCAAGAGACCCAGTACTTC CASSYGGEGQETQYF
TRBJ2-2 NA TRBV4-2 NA TGTGCCAGCAGCCAACCAGGGTCCGGGGAGCTGTTTTTT CASSQPGSGELFF